The 8 T cell receptor beta chains reported below all come from one sample, sequenced in a study of blood T cells in healthy people across ages. A second PCR of roughly 7 to 11 cycles used a sample-barcoded 5' primer and a J-beta primer mix. TCRdb analysed the 5' RACE reads with MiXCR anew, one entry per CDR3 protein. The data contain more than 1,400,000 distinct CDR3 sequences, 42% of them singletons. Material for sequencing was blood. The receptor source for this set is a woman younger than 35 in good health.

The chain couples TRBV5-1 to TRBJ2-3; D not resolved. CDR3 length: 15 amino acids. V was trimmed by 1 base and J by 0 bases, leaving 9 bases between them. The germline V gene encodes CDR1 SGHRS and CDR2 YFSETQ. The CDR3 region has the DNA TGCGCCAGCAGCTTGTTCACGGTTAGCACAGATACGCAGTATTTT. It translates to CASSLFTVSTDTQYF.

The chain combines TRBV4-1 with TRBJ1-5; TRBD1 matches 10 bases. In germline, CDR1 is MGHRA, CDR2 YSYEKL. Germline trimming cut 4 bases from V and 3 bases from J; bases unmatched to any gene: 12. The CDR3 length is 18 residues. The CDR3 DNA reads TGCGCCAGCAGCCCCGATTTAGGGACAGGGGCAACCAATCAGCCCCAGCATTTT. Amino acids: CASSPDLGTGATNQPQHF.

This clonotype was recorded a few times. This chain links TRBV28 with TRBJ2-3, with 9 positions matching TRBD2. The CDR3 runs to 15 residues. Losses at the gene ends were 3 bases for V and 8 bases for J; bases not matched to a gene: 9. Germline V lookup: CDR1 MDHEN, CDR2 SYDVKM. CDR3 bases: TGTGCCAGCAGTTTCACCGGGACTAGCCGGGGTACGCAGTATTTT. Its translation: CASSFTGTSRGTQYF.

This clonotype was observed a handful of times. The chain carries TRBV20-1 and TRBJ2-3; D is perhaps TRBD1 or TRBD2 (5 bases each). V was pared by 3 bases and J by 4 bases, with 23 bases between. CDR1 is DFQATT, CDR2 SNEGSKA, per germline (reference sequence). This CDR3 contains 17 residues. CDR3 residues: CSASPNDHRRGADTQYF. The CDR3 bases are TGCAGTGCTAGTCCCAATGACCATAGACGGGGCGCAGATACGCAGTATTTT.

This clonotype was seen at least ten times. This chain links TRBV7-2 with TRBJ2-4; D unresolved. In germline, CDR1 is SGHTA, CDR2 FQGNSA. This CDR3 contains 15 residues. V was pared by 1 base and J by 0 bases, with 7 bases between. This CDR3 reads CASSLGQLAKNIQYF. Here the CDR3 DNA reads TGTGCCAGCAGCTTAGGCCAATTAGCCAAAAACATTCAGTACTTC.

This chain uses TRBV7-2 with TRBJ2-3; D is uncertain. V lost 1 base, J lost 5 bases, and 7 bases lay in between. Germline lookup yields CDR1 SGHTA and CDR2 FQGNSA. The CDR3 sequence is 13 residues long. This chain's CDR3 is CASSLEVEDTQYF. In nucleotides, the CDR3 is TGTGCCAGCAGCTTAGAGGTGGAAGATACGCAGTATTTT.

The chain uses TRBV4-1 and TRBJ2-7, with D unresolved. This CDR3 is 15 amino acids long. V lost 0 bases and J lost 7, with 16 bases in between. Germline CDR1 MGHRA, CDR2 YSYEKL. CDR3 sequence (DNA): TGCGCCAGCAGCCAAGATTATACCCGAGACAATGAGCAGTACTTC. This encodes CASSQDYTRDNEQYF.

The V call is TRBV2, the J call TRBJ2-3, with a weak D call TRBD2 (6 bases). The germline V gene encodes CDR1 SNHLY and CDR2 FYNNEI. CDR3 length: 14 amino acids. V lost 5 bases to trimming and J lost 2 bases, with 11 bases between them. CDR3: CASSRGLFTDTQYF. The DNA of the CDR3 is TGTGCCAGCAGTAGAGGACTATTCACAGATACGCAGTATTTT.